This T cell receptor (beta chain) emerged from a study of a mutant IDH1 vaccine in newly diagnosed glioma. Clones were sequenced by immunoSEQ multiplex PCR, and TCRdb holds only the in-frame ones, with some missing. The sample lists approximately 52,000 clones; over 60% were seen once. Time point noted: week 47, end of study. Alongside topical imiquimod, each dose of vaccine comprised 300 ug of mutant IDH1 20-mer peptide. V was pared by 0 bases and J by 2 bases, with 10 bases between. Germline V gives CDR1 MNHEY, CDR2 SVGAGI. The CDR3 sequence is 15 residues long. Concerning this clone itself: The antigen is unknown.

The V call is TRBV6-5, the J call TRBJ1-2; weak D call: TRBD1 (5 bases). The sequencing here drew on PBMCs, taken from a glioma patient whose treatment included an IDH1 peptide vaccine. This sequence originates from a woman between 40 and 55 years old with glioma. Some clones in this sample may be carry-over from other donors' samples. CDR3 amino acids: CASSYSGRENYGYTF. CDR3 DNA sequence: TGTGCCAGCAGTTACTCTGGCAGGGAAAACTATGGCTACACCTTC.